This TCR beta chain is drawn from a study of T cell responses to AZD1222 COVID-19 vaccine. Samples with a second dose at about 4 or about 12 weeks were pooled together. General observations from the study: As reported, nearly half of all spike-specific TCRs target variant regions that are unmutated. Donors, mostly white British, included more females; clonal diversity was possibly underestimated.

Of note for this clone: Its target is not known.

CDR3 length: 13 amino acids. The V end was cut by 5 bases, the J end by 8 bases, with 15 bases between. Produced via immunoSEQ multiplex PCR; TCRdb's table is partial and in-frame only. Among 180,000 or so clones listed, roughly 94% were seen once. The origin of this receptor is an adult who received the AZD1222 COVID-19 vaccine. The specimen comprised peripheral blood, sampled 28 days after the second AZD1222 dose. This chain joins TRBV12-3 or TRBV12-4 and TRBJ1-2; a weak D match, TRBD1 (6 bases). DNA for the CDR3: TGTGCCAGCAGTCTCGGGGGCGCCGAGGGCTACACCTTC. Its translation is CASSLGGAEGYTF.